Listed here are 10 T cell receptor beta chains from one sample, sequenced in a study of T cell responses to AZD1222 COVID-19 vaccine. Clones were sequenced by immunoSEQ multiplex PCR, and TCRdb holds only the in-frame ones, with some missing. Here the sample spans about 42,000 clones, around 80% being singletons. The material was peripheral blood, obtained 28 days after the second AZD1222 dose. These receptors were collected from an adult who received the AZD1222 COVID-19 vaccine.

This clone was recorded a few times. V and J are TRBV5-6 and TRBJ1-2; the D gene is possibly TRBD1 (5 bases). CDR1 and CDR2 (germline): SGHDT, YYEEEE. The CDR3 covers 14 residues. V gave up 0 bases and J gave up 9 bases, with 15 bases separating them. The chain's CDR3 is CASSLGAIGTRYTF. The CDR3 DNA follows: TGTGCCAGCAGCTTGGGCGCAATAGGGACTCGCTACACCTTC.

This sequence joins TRBV29-1 and TRBJ1-1; weak D call: TRBD1 (5 bases). The CDR3 consists of 13 residues. V shed 4 bases and J shed 1 base, with 10 bases lying between them. Per the germline V gene, CDR1 is SQVTM and CDR2 is ANQGSEA. CDR3 protein: CSVVRGWNTEAFF. CDR3 bases: TGCAGCGTTGTAAGGGGATGGAACACTGAAGCTTTCTTT. Full variable domain (outside the CDR3, taken from reference TRBV29-1 and TRBJ1-1): SAVISQKPSRDICQRGTSLTIQCQVDSQVTMMFWYRQQPGQSLTLIATANQGSEATYESGFVIDKFPISRPNLTFSTLTVSNMSPEDSSIYLCSVVRGWNTEAFFGQGTRLTVV.

This chain links TRBV5-1 with TRBJ2-7; D is ambiguous. The CDR3 has 12 amino acids. With 0 bases removed from V and 4 bases from J, the gap between germline ends came to 5 bases. Germline assignment: CDR1 SGHRS and CDR2 YFSETQ. CDR3 nucleotides: TGCGCCAGCAGCTTGGCAGATTACGAGCAGTACTTC. It yields the protein CASSLADYEQYF. Looking up the rest from reference TRBV5-1 and TRBJ2-7 gives the full variable domain: KAGVTQTPRYLIKTRGQQVTLSCSPISGHRSVSWYQQTPGQGLQFLFEYFSETQRNKGNFPGRFSGRQFSNSRSEMNVSTLELGDSALYLCASSLADYEQYFGPGTRLTVT.

The genes are TRBV7-9 and TRBJ2-5; the match to TRBD2 covers 9 bases. The CDR3 covers 17 residues. Germline CDR1 reads SEHNR; CDR2 reads FQNEAQ (reference sequence). V was clipped by 5 bases and J by 4 bases; unmatched bases: 14. The CDR3 sequence is CASSNGAGGHPRETQYF. In DNA form, the CDR3 reads TGTGCCAGCAGCAATGGGGCGGGGGGGCACCCTCGAGAGACCCAGTACTTC.

The J gene is TRBJ1-2, the V gene TRBV19, with TRBD1 matching 7 bases. V gave up 7 bases and J gave up 6 bases; unmatched junction bases: 5. Germline V gene lookup returns CDR1 LNHDA and CDR2 SQIVND (reference sequence). The CDR3 is 12 residues long. The CDR3 nucleotides are TGTGCCAGTACCACGACAGGGCATGGCTACACCTTC. Translating it yields CASTTTGHGYTF.

This sequence joins TRBV3-1 (or the pseudogene TRBV3-2) and TRBJ2-1; 15 bases map to TRBD2. The CDR3 extends over 18 amino acids. Unmatched junction bases numbered 3, after V lost 3 bases and J lost 0 bases. CDR1 and CDR2 from the germline V gene are LGHDT and YNNKEL (reference sequence). The CDR3 is CASSQPGLAGGSYNEQFF. DNA of the CDR3: TGTGCCAGCAGCCAGCCGGGACTAGCGGGAGGCTCCTACAATGAGCAGTTCTTC.

The chain joins TRBV27 to TRBJ2-7; no clear D. Germline lookup yields CDR1 MNHEY and CDR2 SMNVEV (reference sequence). The CDR3 is made up of 14 amino acids. The V gene lost 0 bases and the J gene lost 2 bases, with 8 bases spanning the gap. DNA of the CDR3: TGTGCCAGCAGTTTATCCCAGGTTACCTACGAGCAGTACTTC. It yields the protein CASSLSQVTYEQYF.

In its sample, this clone is medium-sized. The chain employs TRBV7-9 and TRBJ2-7, with 11 bases aligning to TRBD1. V trimming: 4 bases; J trimming: 4 bases; junction bases outside the gene matches: 6. Germline CDR1 is SEHNR and CDR2 is FQNEAQ (reference sequence). The CDR3 extends over 15 amino acids. This CDR3 reads CASSYRTGGLYEQYF. In DNA form, the CDR3 reads TGTGCCAGCAGCTATAGGACAGGGGGCCTTTACGAGCAGTACTTC. The complete variable domain, with remaining parts taken from reference TRBV7-9 and TRBJ2-7, reads DTGVSQNPRHKITKRGQNVTFRCDPISEHNRLYWYRQTLGQGPEFLTYFQNEAQLEKSRLLSDRFSAERPKGSFSTLEIQRTEQGDSAMYLCASSYRTGGLYEQYFGPGTRLTVT.

Remarks on this clone: A much larger clone lies one base from this, so it may be a read error. The chain combines TRBV7-8 with TRBJ2-5; 13 bases map to TRBD2. Germline lookup yields CDR1 SGHVS and CDR2 FQNEAQ. V dropped 5 bases and J dropped 9; count of bases not matched to a gene: 21. The CDR3 is 19 amino acids. CDR3 loop: CASSRTGGLAGTVGEAQYF. As DNA, the CDR3 is TGTGCCAGCAGCCGAACGGGGGGACTAGCGGGAACGGTGGGTGAGGCCCAGTACTTC.

On this clone itself: Distinct nucleotide sequences in the sample also encode this CDR3. CDR3 protein: CSASRTGGGYTF. CDR3 nucleotides: TGCAGTGCTAGTAGGACAGGGGGTGGCTACACCTTC. The V gene is TRBV20-1, the J gene TRBJ1-2; TRBD1 agrees at 10 bases. In germline, CDR1 is DFQATT, CDR2 SNEGSKA (reference sequence). J gave up 7 bases and V 3 bases, and 2 bases lay outside the gene matches. This CDR3 has 12 residues.